This T cell receptor (beta chain) was recovered during a study of siplizumab effects on memory and regulatory T cells (dated by TCRdb to the late 2010s). Study-level background: The study looked at the effect of siplizumab, an anti-CD2 antibody, on alloreactive T-cell subsets in allogeneic mixed lymphocyte reactions made from human PBMCs.

The paper as a whole reports these results and caveats: Unstimulated naive T cells appeared to be more diverse than memory T cells, and naive cells seemed to make a substantial contribution to the alloresponse. The cumulative frequency of alloreactive sequences that could be traced back to unstimulated CD4+ memory T cells was significantly reduced by siplizumab. Whether proliferating Tregs from siplizumab cultures were suppressive was not functionally confirmed. About 80-96% of proliferating CD4+ or CD8+ clones could not be given a naive or memory phenotype. In reactions with siplizumab, an average of about 75% of mappable alloreactive CD4+ clones were Treg-derived, compared with 26.9% in control reactions. Because sequences below about 10^-5 frequency were poorly captured, only a minor fraction of alloreactive clones could be mapped to unstimulated subsets.

Libraries were prepared through the immunoSEQ multiplex PCR assay. The deep sequencing platform assayed 90,000 to 100,000 TCR templates per sample. Genomic DNA extracted from sorted T cells was used for TCRbeta CDR3 sequencing. Under the source paper's analysis protocol: The R programming language was used for clonal analysis of TCRbeta CDR3 data. Unstimulated samples were compared with post-reaction CFSE-low samples to define alloreactive CD4+ and CD8+ clones. Regulatory or non-regulatory origin was assigned to alloreactive CD4+ clones by matching of sequences to sorted unstimulated Treg and non-Treg repertoires. Here the immuneACCESS table is served through TCRdb, limited to in-frame sequences with V and J called. Missing clones are a known gap in these copies; in checked studies unresolved V genes cover under half, and the rest lacks a known reason. V and J calls plus clone size are reproduced from that table; the DNA served to infer D and trimming. A total of about 87,000 clones appear in this sample, 85% to 90% of them only once. About 15% of the sample rests with the top ten.

Looking up the germline V gene yields CDR1 KGHSH and CDR2 LQKENI. V lost 4 bases and J lost 3 bases, and the count of bases not matched to a germline gene is 13. The CDR3 holds 17 amino acids from the cysteine to the phenylalanine. Left in the record is the CDR3 DNA by itself, 51 bases read in frame from the first base. TCRbeta CDR3 sequencing was performed on sorted unstimulated T cells and on proliferating T cells recovered from mixed lymphocyte reactions. Fresh whole blood from over eight HLA-typed healthy donors served as the source for isolating PBMCs. This clone occurred once. Its binding antigen is unknown. Base qualities are not provided; no much larger clone lies one nucleotide away.

This TCR was recovered from a human donor in good health. Sequencing was performed on CD4+ T cells sorted from blood. The chain employs TRBV18 and TRBJ2-7, with 9 central nucleotides matching TRBD2. The CDR3 region: CASSQGAGGRLHYEQYF. The bases read TGTGCCAGCTCACAAGGAGCGGGAGGTCGACTTCACTACGAGCAGTACTTC.